This entry lists 21 T cell receptor beta chains sequenced from one sample in a study of OX40 agonist ivuxolimab in advanced cancers. Library construction relied on the immunoSEQ multiplex PCR assay. TCRdb retrieved this table from immuneACCESS and kept in-frame rearrangements only. Not all clones are present; in checked studies, unresolved V genes account for under half, and no reason is known for the remainder. The sample data list around 20,000 clones, and roughly 70% of these were observed just once. The ten biggest clones cover 20% to 30% of the sample. Source: CD4+ or CD8+ T cells sorted from blood, taken in a trial of the OX40 agonist ivuxolimab. The receptor set was obtained from an adult with an advanced solid tumor such as melanoma, head and neck, liver or kidney cancer.

The sample holds a few counts of this clone. The rearrangement joins TRBV27 to TRBJ2-2, with D possibly being TRBD2 (5 bases). CDR1 is MNHEY, CDR2 SMNVEV, per germline (reference sequence). V was pared by 5 bases and J by 4 bases, with 11 bases between. The length of the CDR3 is 14 residues. As DNA, the CDR3 is TGTGCCAGCAGTAGCGGCCCGGGCACCGGGGAGCTGTTTTTT. Its translation is CASSSGPGTGELFF.

This chain joins TRBV27 and TRBJ1-6; possibly TRBD1 for D (6 bases). From germline, CDR1 is MNHEY and CDR2 SMNVEV (reference sequence). The CDR3 runs 14 residues. Trimming removed 1 base from V and 10 bases from J, with 11 bases in between. The CDR3 spells CASSLFRGGSPLHF. The DNA of the CDR3 is TGTGCCAGCAGTTTATTCAGGGGTGGGTCACCCCTCCACTTT.

The chain recombines TRBV7-9 with TRBJ2-1; D uncertain. V shed 2 bases and J shed 9 bases, with 5 bases lying between them. CDR3 length: 11 amino acids. From germline, CDR1 is SEHNR and CDR2 FQNEAQ (reference sequence). As DNA, the CDR3 is TGTGCCAGCAGCTTACTGGTTGAGCAGTTCTTC. It codes for CASSLLVEQFF.

CDR3 in DNA: TGTGCCAGCAGTTGGGGACAGACAACTAATGAAAAACTGTTTTTT. This sequence encodes CASSWGQTTNEKLFF. The rearrangement joins TRBV28 to TRBJ1-4, with 7 positions matching TRBD1. Per germline, CDR1 MDHEN and CDR2 SYDVKM. The CDR3 contains 15 residues. V was pared by 4 bases and J by 0 bases, with 2 bases of the junction left unmatched.

The J gene is TRBJ2-7, the V gene TRBV6-5; tentative D call: TRBD1 (5 bases). The CDR3 length is 14 residues. Germline V CDR1 and CDR2: MNHEY, SVGAGI. V was cut by 2 bases and J by 0 bases, with 8 bases left in between. The CDR3 reads CASSYGADSYEQYF. The CDR3 nucleotides are TGTGCCAGCAGTTACGGGGCAGACTCCTACGAGCAGTACTTC.

The chain couples TRBV27 to TRBJ1-3; D is undetermined. Germline loops: CDR1 MNHEY, CDR2 SMNVEV (reference sequence). The length of the CDR3 is 14 residues. Trimming took 6 bases from V and 1 from J, leaving 10 bases between them. CDR3 residues: CASRTGISGNTIYF. The CDR3 DNA sequence: TGTGCCAGCAGGACGGGTATTTCTGGAAACACCATATATTTT.

This clone was picked up a small number of times. The rearrangement joins TRBV2 to TRBJ1-1, with D perhaps matching TRBD1 (6 bases). Germline-derived CDR1 and CDR2 are SNHLY and FYNNEI. The CDR3 sequence is 13 residues long. The V end lost 9 bases, the J end lost 5 bases, and 16 bases lay between the germline ends. The DNA for the CDR3 is TGTGCCAGTCGACCCAGGGGAAGTACTGAAGCTTTCTTT. Its protein is CASRPRGSTEAFF.

The rearrangement joins TRBV2 to TRBJ2-5; tentative D call: TRBD1 (5 bases). V lost 1 base and J lost 5, with 14 bases in between. This CDR3 region has 15 residues. The germline CDR1 and CDR2 sequences are SNHLY and FYNNEI. CDR3 protein: CASSEGARVVETQYF. CDR3 nucleotides: TGTGCCAGCAGTGAAGGGGCCAGGGTAGTTGAGACCCAGTACTTC.

V and J are TRBV5-4 and TRBJ1-2; D remains ambiguous. CDR1 and CDR2 (germline): SGHNT, YYREEE (reference sequence). The V gene lost 3 bases and the J gene lost 4 bases, with 10 bases spanning the gap. The CDR3 covers 13 residues. The CDR3 DNA follows: TGTGCCAGCAGCTCCCGAGGGATCTATGGCTACACCTTC. Protein product: CASSSRGIYGYTF.

This clone was observed a single time. The rearrangement uses TRBV6-1 and TRBJ1-2, with no clear D. Trimming stripped 3 bases from V and 8 bases from J, with 16 bases between. Per germline, CDR1 MNHNS and CDR2 SASEGT. There are 14 residues in the CDR3. The CDR3 here is CASSDLQAPGGYTF. The CDR3 nucleotides read TGTGCCAGCAGTGACCTTCAGGCTCCGGGGGGCTACACCTTC.

The V gene is TRBV28, the J gene TRBJ2-7, with TRBD1 identical over 7 bases. The CDR3 extends over 14 amino acids. V shed 3 bases, J shed 3 bases, and the junction held 5 bases outside the gene matches. Germline V gene data show CDR1 as MDHEN and CDR2 as SYDVKM. The chain's CDR3 is CASSFVPGGYEQYF. The CDR3 DNA reads TGTGCCAGCAGTTTTGTCCCAGGGGGCTACGAGCAGTACTTC.

The chain is built from TRBV27 and TRBJ1-6; D is undetermined. V was trimmed by 3 bases and J by 6 bases, leaving 9 bases between them. Germline lookup yields CDR1 MNHEY and CDR2 SMNVEV (reference sequence). The CDR3 loop spans 14 amino acids. CDR3 region: CASSFAALNSPLHF. The CDR3 coding sequence is TGTGCCAGCAGTTTCGCGGCGCTTAATTCACCCCTCCACTTT.

The J gene is TRBJ2-7, the V gene TRBV6-6, with D tentatively TRBD2 (5 bases). Germline V gene data show CDR1 as MNHNY and CDR2 as SVGAGI (reference sequence). This CDR3 spans 15 amino acids. Trimming pared 7 bases from V and 0 bases from J, leaving 16 bases between. The CDR3 DNA sequence: TGTGCCAGCAATGGTGTCAGCACTAGCTCCTACGAGCAGTACTTC. It encodes CASNGVSTSSYEQYF.

The chain carries TRBV11-1 and TRBJ2-1; 8 bases agree with TRBD2. Trimming cost V 5 bases and J 0 bases; bases outside gene matches: 15. Per the germline V gene, CDR1 is SGHAT and CDR2 is FQDESV (reference sequence). The CDR3 is 19 residues long. The CDR3 DNA follows: TGTGCCAGCAGCCGTGGATATAGCGGGACACCCCGCTCCTACAATGAGCAGTTCTTC. Translating gives CASSRGYSGTPRSYNEQFF.

By frequency in the sample, this clone is medium-sized (0.01 to 0.1%). The chain joins TRBV28 to TRBJ1-1, with 8 bases lining up with TRBD1. V lost 6 bases and J lost 2; bases outside the gene matches: 5. The CDR3 is 14 residues long. Germline assignment: CDR1 MDHEN and CDR2 SYDVKM. This CDR3 reads CASSQGQGNTEAFF. The CDR3 DNA sequence: TGTGCCAGCAGCCAAGGACAGGGTAACACTGAAGCTTTCTTT.

This chain joins TRBV19 and TRBJ1-1, with D unclear. V was pared by 4 bases and J by 0 bases, with 3 bases between. CDR3 length: 12 residues. The germline V gene encodes CDR1 LNHDA and CDR2 SQIVND (reference sequence). CDR3 sequence reads: CASSSMNTEAFF. The CDR3 bases are TGTGCCAGTAGTAGCATGAACACTGAAGCTTTCTTT.

This sequence joins TRBV28 and TRBJ2-2; D uncertain. The CDR3 spans 13 residues. V lost 3 bases and J 6 bases, leaving 8 bases between the germline ends. Germline V gene lookup returns CDR1 MDHEN and CDR2 SYDVKM. The CDR3 coding sequence is TGTGCCAGCAGTTTCATGGGGTCCGGGGAGCTGTTTTTT. Amino acid sequence: CASSFMGSGELFF.

This chain uses TRBV28 with TRBJ2-5; TRBD1 matches 7 bases. The J call may be faulty, since TRBJ2-7 better matches the DNA end. Germline CDR1 is MDHEN and CDR2 is SYDVKM. The length of the CDR3 is 14 residues. The CDR3 region has the DNA TGTGCCAGCAGTCATACCGGGACAGCCTACGAGCAGTACTTC. This codes for CASSHTGTAYEQYF.

The rearrangement uses TRBV25-1 and TRBJ2-5, with TRBD2 matching 10 bases. This CDR3 comprises 16 residues. Per the germline V gene, CDR1 is MGHDK and CDR2 is SYGVNS. Trimming removed 2 bases from V and 5 bases from J; junction bases left unmatched: 8. CDR3 nucleotide sequence: TGTGCCAGCAGTGAAGGAAGCGGGGGGGCCGGGGAGACCCAGTACTTC. Its protein is CASSEGSGGAGETQYF.

CDR3 sequence: CASSPWGSAYNEQFF. The CDR3 bases are TGTGCCAGCAGCCCCTGGGGTTCAGCATACAATGAGCAGTTCTTC. This rearrangement joins TRBV5-8 to TRBJ2-1; no firm D call. Germline V lookup: CDR1 SGHTS, CDR2 YDEGEE. The CDR3 sequence is 15 residues long. V gave up 4 bases and J gave up 4 bases, with 15 bases separating them.

This clone was observed a handful of times. This chain connects TRBV6-1 to TRBJ1-1; 8 nucleotides line up with TRBD1. From germline, CDR1 is MNHNS and CDR2 SASEGT. CDR3 length: 13 amino acids. Losses at the gene ends were 3 bases for V and 5 bases for J; bases not matched to a gene: 2. The CDR3 loop is CASSDRGLTEAFF. Here the CDR3 DNA reads TGTGCCAGCAGTGACAGGGGGCTAACTGAAGCTTTCTTT.